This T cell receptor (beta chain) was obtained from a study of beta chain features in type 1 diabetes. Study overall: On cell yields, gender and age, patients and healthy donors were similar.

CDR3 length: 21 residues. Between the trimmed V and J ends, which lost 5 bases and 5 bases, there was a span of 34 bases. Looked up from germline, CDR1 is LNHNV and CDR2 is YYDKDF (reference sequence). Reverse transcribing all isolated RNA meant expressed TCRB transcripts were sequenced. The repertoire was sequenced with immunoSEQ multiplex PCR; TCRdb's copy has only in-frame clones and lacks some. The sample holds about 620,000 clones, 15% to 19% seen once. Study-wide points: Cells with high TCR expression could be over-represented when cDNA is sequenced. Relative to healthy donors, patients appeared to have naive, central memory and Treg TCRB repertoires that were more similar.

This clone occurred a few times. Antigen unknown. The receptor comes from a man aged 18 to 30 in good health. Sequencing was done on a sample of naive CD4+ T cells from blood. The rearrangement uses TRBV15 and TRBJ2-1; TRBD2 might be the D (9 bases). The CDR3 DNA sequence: TGTGCCACCAGCGCACTCAGGACAGGGACCTTTCTAGCGGGGCGAAACAATGAGCAGTTCTTC. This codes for CATSALRTGTFLAGRNNEQFF.